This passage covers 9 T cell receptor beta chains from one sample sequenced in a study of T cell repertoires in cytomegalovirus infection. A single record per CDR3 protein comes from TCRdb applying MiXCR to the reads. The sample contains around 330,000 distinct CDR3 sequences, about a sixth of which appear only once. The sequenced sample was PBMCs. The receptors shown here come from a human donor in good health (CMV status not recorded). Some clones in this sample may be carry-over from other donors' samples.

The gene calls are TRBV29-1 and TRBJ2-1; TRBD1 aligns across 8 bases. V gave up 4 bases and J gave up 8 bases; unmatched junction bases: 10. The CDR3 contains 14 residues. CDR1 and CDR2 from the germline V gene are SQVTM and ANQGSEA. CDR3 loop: CSVVVTGVGDEQFF. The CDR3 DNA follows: TGCAGCGTTGTCGTGACAGGGGTCGGAGATGAGCAGTTCTTC.

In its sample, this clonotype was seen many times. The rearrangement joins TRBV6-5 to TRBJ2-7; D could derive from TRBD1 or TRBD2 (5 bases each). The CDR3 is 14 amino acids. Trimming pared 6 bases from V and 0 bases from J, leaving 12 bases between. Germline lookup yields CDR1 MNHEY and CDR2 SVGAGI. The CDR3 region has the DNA TGTGCCAGCAGCAGGGTGAGGGGCTCCTACGAGCAGTACTTC. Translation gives CASSRVRGSYEQYF.

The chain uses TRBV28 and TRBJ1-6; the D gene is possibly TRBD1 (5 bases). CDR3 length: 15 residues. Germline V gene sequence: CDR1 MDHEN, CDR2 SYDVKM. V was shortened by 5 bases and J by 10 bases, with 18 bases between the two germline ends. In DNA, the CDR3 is TGTGCCAGCAGTGCTACTCAGGGCGCCGGATCACCCCTCCACTTT. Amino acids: CASSATQGAGSPLHF.

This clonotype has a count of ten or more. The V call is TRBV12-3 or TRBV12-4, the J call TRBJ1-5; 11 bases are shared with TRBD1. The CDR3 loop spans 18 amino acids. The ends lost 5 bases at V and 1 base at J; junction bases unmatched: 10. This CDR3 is CASSVGTGGGRSNQPQHF. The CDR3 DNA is TGTGCCAGCAGTGTAGGGACAGGGGGAGGAAGAAGCAATCAGCCCCAGCATTTT.

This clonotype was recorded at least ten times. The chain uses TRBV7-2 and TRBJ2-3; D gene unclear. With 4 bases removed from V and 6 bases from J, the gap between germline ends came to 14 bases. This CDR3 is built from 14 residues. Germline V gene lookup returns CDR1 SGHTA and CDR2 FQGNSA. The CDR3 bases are TGTGCCAGCAGCTCACGCTCCACGACCGATACGCAGTATTTT. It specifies CASSSRSTTDTQYF.

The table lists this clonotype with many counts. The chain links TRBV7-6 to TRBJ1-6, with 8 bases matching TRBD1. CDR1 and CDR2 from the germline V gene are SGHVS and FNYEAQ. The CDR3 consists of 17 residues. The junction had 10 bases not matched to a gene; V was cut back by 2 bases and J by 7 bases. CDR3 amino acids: CASSLQGGRGPNSPLHF. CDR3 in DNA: TGTGCCAGCAGCTTACAAGGTGGCAGGGGGCCAAATTCACCCCTCCACTTT.

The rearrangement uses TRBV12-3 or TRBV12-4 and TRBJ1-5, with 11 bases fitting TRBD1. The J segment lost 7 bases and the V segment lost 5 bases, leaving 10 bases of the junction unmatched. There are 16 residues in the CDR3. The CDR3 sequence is CASSLWTGGGVQPQHF. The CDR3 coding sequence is TGTGCCAGCAGTCTGTGGACAGGGGGCGGGGTACAGCCCCAGCATTTT.

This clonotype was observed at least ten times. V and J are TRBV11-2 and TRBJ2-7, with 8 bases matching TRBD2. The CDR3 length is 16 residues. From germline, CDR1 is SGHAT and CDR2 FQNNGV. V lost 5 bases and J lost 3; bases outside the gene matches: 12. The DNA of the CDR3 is TGTGCCAGCAGCCCCATAAGCGGGGGAGGTTACTACGAGCAGTACTTC. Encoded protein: CASSPISGGGYYEQYF.

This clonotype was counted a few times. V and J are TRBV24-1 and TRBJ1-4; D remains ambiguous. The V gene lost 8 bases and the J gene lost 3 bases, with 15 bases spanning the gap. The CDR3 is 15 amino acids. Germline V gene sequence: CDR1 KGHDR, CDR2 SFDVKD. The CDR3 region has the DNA TGTGCCACCACCCGCCAGGTTTTGGCTAATGAAAAACTGTTTTTT. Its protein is CATTRQVLANEKLFF.